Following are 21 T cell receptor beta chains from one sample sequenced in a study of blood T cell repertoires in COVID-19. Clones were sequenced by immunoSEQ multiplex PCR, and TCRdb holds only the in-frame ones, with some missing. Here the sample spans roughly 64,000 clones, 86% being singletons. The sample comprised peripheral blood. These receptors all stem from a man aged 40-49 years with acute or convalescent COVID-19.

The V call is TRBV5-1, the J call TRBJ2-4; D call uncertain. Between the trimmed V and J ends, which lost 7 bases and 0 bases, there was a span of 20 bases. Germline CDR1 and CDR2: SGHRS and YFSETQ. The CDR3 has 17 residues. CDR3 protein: CASAPTINQGAKNIQYF. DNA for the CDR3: TGCGCCAGCGCGCCGACAATCAATCAAGGAGCCAAAAACATTCAGTACTTC.

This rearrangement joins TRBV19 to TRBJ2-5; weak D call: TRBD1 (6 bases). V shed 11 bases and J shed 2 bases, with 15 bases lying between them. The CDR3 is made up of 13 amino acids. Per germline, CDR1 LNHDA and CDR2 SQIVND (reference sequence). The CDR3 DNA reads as TGTGCCTCACGGGACAATGATCAAGAGACCCAGTACTTC. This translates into CASRDNDQETQYF.

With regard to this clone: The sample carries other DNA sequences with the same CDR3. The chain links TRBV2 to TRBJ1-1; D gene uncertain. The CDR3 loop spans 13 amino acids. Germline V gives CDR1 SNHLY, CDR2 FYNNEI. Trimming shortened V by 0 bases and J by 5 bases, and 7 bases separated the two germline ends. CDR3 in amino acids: CASSEAGRTEAFF. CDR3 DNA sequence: TGTGCCAGCAGTGAAGCCGGGAGGACTGAAGCTTTCTTT.

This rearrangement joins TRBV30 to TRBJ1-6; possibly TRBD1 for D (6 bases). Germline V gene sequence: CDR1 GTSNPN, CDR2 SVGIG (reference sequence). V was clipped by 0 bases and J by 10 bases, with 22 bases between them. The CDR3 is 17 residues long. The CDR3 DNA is TGTGCCTGGAGTGTATTAGTAACAGGGTCTCTCCGCTCACCCCTCCACTTT. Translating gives CAWSVLVTGSLRSPLHF.

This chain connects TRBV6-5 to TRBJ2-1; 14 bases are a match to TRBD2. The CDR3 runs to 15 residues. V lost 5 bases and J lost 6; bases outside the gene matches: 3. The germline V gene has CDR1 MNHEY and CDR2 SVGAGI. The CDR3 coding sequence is TGTGCCAGCAGTCTCGGGACTAGCGGGGGCAATGAGCAGTTCTTC. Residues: CASSLGTSGGNEQFF.

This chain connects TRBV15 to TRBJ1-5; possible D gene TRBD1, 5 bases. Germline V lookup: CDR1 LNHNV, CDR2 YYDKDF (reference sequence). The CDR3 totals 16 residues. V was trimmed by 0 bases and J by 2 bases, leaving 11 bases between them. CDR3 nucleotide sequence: TGTGCCACCAGCAGAGACGACAGAGGAGGCAATCAGCCCCAGCATTTT. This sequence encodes CATSRDDRGGNQPQHF.

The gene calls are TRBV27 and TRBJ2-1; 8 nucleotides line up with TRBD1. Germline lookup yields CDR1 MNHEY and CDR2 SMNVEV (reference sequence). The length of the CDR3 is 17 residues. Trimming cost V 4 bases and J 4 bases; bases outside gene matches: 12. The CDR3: CASSSYSQGAGYNEQFF. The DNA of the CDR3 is TGTGCCAGCAGTTCCTACTCCCAGGGGGCAGGGTACAATGAGCAGTTCTTC.

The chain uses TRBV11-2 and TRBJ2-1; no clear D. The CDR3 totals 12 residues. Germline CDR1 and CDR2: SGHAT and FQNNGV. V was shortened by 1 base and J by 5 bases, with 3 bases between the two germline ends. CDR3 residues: CASSLVDNEQFF. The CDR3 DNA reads TGTGCCAGCAGCTTAGTAGACAATGAGCAGTTCTTC.

CDR3 amino acids: CASSYSSRALGSPLHF. The CDR3 coding sequence is TGTGCCAGCAGTTACTCGAGCAGGGCCCTCGGTTCACCCCTCCACTTT. The V call is TRBV6-5, the J call TRBJ1-6, with D possibly TRBD1 on 5 matching bases. Germline loops: CDR1 MNHEY, CDR2 SVGAGI. CDR3 length: 16 residues. Trimming took 0 bases from V and 9 from J, leaving 15 bases between them.

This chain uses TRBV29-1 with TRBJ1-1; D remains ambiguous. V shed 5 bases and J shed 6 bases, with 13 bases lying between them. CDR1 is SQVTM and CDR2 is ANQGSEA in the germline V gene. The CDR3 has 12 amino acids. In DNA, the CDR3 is TGCAGCGTTCGGAGGAGTAACGCTGAAGCTTTCTTT. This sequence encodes CSVRRSNAEAFF.

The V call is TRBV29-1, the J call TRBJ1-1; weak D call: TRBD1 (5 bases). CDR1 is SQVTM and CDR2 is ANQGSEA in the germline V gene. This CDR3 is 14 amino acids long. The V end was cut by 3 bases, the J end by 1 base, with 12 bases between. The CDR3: CSVDPGRGNTEAFF. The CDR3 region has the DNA TGCAGCGTTGATCCAGGGAGGGGGAACACTGAAGCTTTCTTT.

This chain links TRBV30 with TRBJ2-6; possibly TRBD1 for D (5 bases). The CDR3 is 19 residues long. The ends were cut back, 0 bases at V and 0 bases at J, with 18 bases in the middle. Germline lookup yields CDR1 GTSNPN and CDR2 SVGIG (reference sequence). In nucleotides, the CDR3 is TGTGCCTGGAGTGTACTCCGAAGGGGCCCTAGCTCTGGGGCCAACGTCCTGACTTTC. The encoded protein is CAWSVLRRGPSSGANVLTF.

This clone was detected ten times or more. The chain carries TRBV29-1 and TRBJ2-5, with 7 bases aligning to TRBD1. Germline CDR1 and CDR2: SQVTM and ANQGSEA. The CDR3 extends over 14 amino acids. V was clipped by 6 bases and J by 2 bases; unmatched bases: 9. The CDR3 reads CSVRNRGPQETQYF. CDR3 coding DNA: TGCAGCGTCCGTAACAGGGGTCCGCAAGAGACCCAGTACTTC.

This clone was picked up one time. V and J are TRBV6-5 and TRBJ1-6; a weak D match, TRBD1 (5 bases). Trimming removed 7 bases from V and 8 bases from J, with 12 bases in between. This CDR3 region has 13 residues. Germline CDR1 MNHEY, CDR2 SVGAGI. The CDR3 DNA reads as TGTGCCAGCAAACAAGGGGAAGATTCACCCCTCCACTTT. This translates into CASKQGEDSPLHF.

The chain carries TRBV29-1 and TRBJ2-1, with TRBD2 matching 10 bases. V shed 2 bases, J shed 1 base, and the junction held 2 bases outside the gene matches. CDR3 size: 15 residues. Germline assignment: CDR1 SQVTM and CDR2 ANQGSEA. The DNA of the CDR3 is TGCAGCGTTGAAAGTAGCGGGGGGTCCTACAATGAGCAGTTCTTC. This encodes CSVESSGGSYNEQFF.

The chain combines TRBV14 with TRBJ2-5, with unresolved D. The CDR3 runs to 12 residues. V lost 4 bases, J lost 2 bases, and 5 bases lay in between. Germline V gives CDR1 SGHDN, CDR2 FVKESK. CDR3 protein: CASSLVQETQYF. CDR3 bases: TGTGCCAGCAGCCTAGTTCAAGAGACCCAGTACTTC.

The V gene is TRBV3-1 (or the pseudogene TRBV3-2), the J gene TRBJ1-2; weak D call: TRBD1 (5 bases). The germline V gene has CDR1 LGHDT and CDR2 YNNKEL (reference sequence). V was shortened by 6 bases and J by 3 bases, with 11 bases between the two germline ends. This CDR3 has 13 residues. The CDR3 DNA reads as TGTGCCAGCAGGGGGCGGTGGGACTATGGCTACACCTTC. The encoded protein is CASRGRWDYGYTF.

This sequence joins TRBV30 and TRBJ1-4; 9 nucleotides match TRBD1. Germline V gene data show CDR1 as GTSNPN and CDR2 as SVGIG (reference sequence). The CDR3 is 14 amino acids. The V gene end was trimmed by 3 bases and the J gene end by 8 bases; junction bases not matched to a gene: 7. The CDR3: CAWREQGAWEKLFF. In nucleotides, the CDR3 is TGTGCCTGGAGGGAACAGGGGGCCTGGGAAAAACTGTTTTTT.

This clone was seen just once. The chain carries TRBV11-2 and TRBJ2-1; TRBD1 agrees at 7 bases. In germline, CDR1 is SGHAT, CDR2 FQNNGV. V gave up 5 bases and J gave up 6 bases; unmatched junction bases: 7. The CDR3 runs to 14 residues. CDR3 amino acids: CASSPPGQSNEQFF. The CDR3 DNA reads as TGTGCCAGCAGCCCCCCGGGACAGTCCAATGAGCAGTTCTTC. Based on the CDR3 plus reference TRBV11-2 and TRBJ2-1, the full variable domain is EAGVAQSPRYKIIEKRQSVAFWCNPISGHATLYWYQQILGQGPKLLIQFQNNGVVDDSQLPKDRFSAERLKGVDSTLKIQPAKLEDSAVYLCASSPPGQSNEQFFGPGTRLTVL.

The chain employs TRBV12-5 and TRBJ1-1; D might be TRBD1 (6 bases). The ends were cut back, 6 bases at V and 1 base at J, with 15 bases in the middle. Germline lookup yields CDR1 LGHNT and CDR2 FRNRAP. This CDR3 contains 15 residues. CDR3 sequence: CASGPANRANTEAFF. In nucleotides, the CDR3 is TGTGCTAGTGGCCCGGCCAACAGGGCGAACACTGAAGCTTTCTTT.

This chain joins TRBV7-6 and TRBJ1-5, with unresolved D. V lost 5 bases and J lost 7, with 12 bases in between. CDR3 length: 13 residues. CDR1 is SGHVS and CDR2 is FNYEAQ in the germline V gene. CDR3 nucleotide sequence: TGTGCCAGCAGCCTCGCGGGCGAGCAGCCCCAGCATTTT. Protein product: CASSLAGEQPQHF.